This TCR beta chain was sequenced for a study of blood T cell repertoires in COVID-19 (dated by TCRdb to 2020 to 2022). The study in broad terms: The collaborator samples originated in the United States, Italy and Spain and spanned the acute and convalescent phases of COVID-19. The samples were drawn from the first 160 participants of the ongoing ImmuneRACE study and from 1,254 subjects provided by 6 global collaborators. A freely available public database, intended as a resource for researchers studying the immune response to SARS-CoV-2, is where the repertoires were released. Nearly every sample came with metadata listing a de-identified subject ID, COVID-19 status, age in years and sex. Where available, HLA class I and class II types were taken from metadata supplied by the sample provider and were not determined by assay-based typing. The prospective study material was composed of cDNA or gDNA derived from T cells, B-cell-depleted T cells, or PBMCs. The dataset comprised deeply sampled blood TCRbeta repertoires from subjects exposed to, actively infected with, or recovered from COVID-19. Here is what the overall study found, with its caveats: The amount of clinical and demographic metadata varied by source and participant and was provided uncurated.

Enrolling through a virtual design, the prospective study's participants ranged in age from roughly 18 to 89 years and lived across 24 United States geographic areas. To assign participants to cohorts, the prospective study relied on clinical history that participants themselves reported in a screening survey and a study questionnaire. Mobile phlebotomists in the prospective study collected whole blood, serum and a nasopharyngeal or oropharyngeal swab from every participant. Over a roughly 2-month period, participants in the prospective study had the option of providing additional blood draws and questionnaires. Blood samples from the prospective study were shipped frozen or at room temperature prior to DNA extraction. Remarks on this clone: Its antigen remains undetermined. Mismatch with germline at one junction end may stem from a read error.

TCRbeta CDR3 regions were amplified from genomic DNA using the immunoSEQ Assay, a bias-controlled multiplex PCR. Per the authors' processing: Nucleated cell counts per sample were estimated from amplification of reference gene primers within the assay. To quantify the absolute abundance of each unique TCRbeta CDR3 rearrangement, sequence reads were collapsed and filtered. Productive Simpson clonality was computed per sample as the square root of Simpson's diversity index over productive rearrangements. The source is immuneACCESS, and TCRdb retained only in-frame sequences with V and J called. Part of the clones is not carried over; for the studies checked, unresolved V genes explain less than half of this, and the remainder is unexplained. That table supplies the V and J calls and clone size; D and trimming were determined from the DNA. This sample lists approximately 250,000 clones; roughly four fifths were detected once. The biggest ten clones account for around 4.1% of the sample.

This receptor was taken from a man under 40 with acute COVID-19. Specimen: PBMCs or T cells enriched from blood (not recorded which).

CDR3 sequence: CASSRTSGRVETQYF. The DNA is TGTGCCAGCAGCAGGACTAGCGGGAGGGTTGAGACCCAGTACTTC. Rearrangement joined TRBV5-1 to TRBJ2-5, and 15 junction bases match TRBD2. The CDR3 has 15 amino acids, counting the end cysteine and phenylalanine. The retained sequence is limited to the CDR3, 45 bases, with the frame set at the first base. CDR1 and CDR2, looked up from the germline V gene, are SGHRS and YFSETQ.